This TCR beta chain was observed in a study of control samples from healthy donors and cancer patients. CDR3 length equals 15 residues. CDR1 SGDLS and CDR2 YYNGEE come from the germline V gene. With V trimmed by 0 bases and J by 6 bases, 6 bases remained unmatched. This table comes from immunoSEQ multiplex PCR, and its TCRdb copy is limited to in-frame clones, with some not included. The data show 150,000 or so clones, with about 90% seen just once and approximately 12% held by the top ten. J is TRBJ2-7 and V is TRBV9; TRBD1 matches 10 bases. The clonotype originates from a man aged 25 to 45 in good health. Sequencing was done on a sample of blood. DNA of the CDR3: TGTGCCAGCAGCGTAGATGGGACAGGGGAGGGCGAGCAGTACTTC. Translation: CASSVDGTGEGEQYF.